A single sample is the source of the 5 T cell receptor beta chains below, sequenced in a study of early stage breast cancer tumors. Using immunoSEQ multiplex PCR, the repertoire was profiled, and TCRdb retains in-frame clones only, with some absent. Here the sample spans about 51,000 clones, 78% being singletons. Sequencing input: blood. The receptor source for this set is a person in their 40s with breast cancer.

The gene calls are TRBV6-1 and TRBJ1-1; TRBD1 matches at 7 bases. V lost 1 base and J lost 8; bases outside the gene matches: 4. The V gene's germline CDR1 is MNHNS and CDR2 SASEGT. The CDR3 spans 13 residues. CDR3 sequence: CASSEVGRGEAFF. Here the CDR3 DNA reads TGTGCCAGCAGTGAAGTCGGCAGGGGGGAAGCTTTCTTT.

Only one count was recorded for this clone. The chain combines TRBV7-8 with TRBJ2-2, with 7 nucleotides matching TRBD2. J lost 5 bases, V lost 5 bases, and 8 bases had no gene match. Germline V gives CDR1 SGHVS, CDR2 FQNEAQ. The CDR3 has 15 residues. The CDR3 coding sequence is TGTGCCAGCAGCCCACAAATGGGGGGGACCGGGGAGCTGTTTTTT. This encodes CASSPQMGGTGELFF. Full variable domain (missing parts from reference TRBV7-8 and TRBJ2-2): GAGVSQSPRYKVAKRGQDVALRCDPISGHVSLFWYQQALGQGPEFLTYFQNEAQLDKSGLPSDRFFAERPEGSVSTLKIQRTQQEDSAVYLCASSPQMGGTGELFFGEGSRLTVL.

This sequence joins TRBV5-1 and TRBJ2-5, with 9 bases that match TRBD2. This CDR3 is 14 amino acids long. J was trimmed by 5 bases and V by 4 bases; bases with no gene match: 6. The germline V gene encodes CDR1 SGHRS and CDR2 YFSETQ. The DNA of the CDR3 is TGCGCCAGCAGCGCTAGCGGGAAAGGGGAGACCCAGTACTTC. Amino acid sequence: CASSASGKGETQYF.

The chain links TRBV18 to TRBJ1-3, with D perhaps matching TRBD1 (5 bases). This CDR3 has 15 residues. Deletions cut 8 bases from V and 0 bases from J, with 14 bases between. Germline CDR1 reads KGHSH; CDR2 reads LQKENI. This CDR3 is CASQDTNNSGNTIYF. CDR3 in DNA: TGTGCCAGCCAGGACACGAACAACTCTGGAAACACCATATATTTT.

V is TRBV18 and J is TRBJ2-1, with D perhaps matching TRBD1 or TRBD2 (7 bases each). The CDR3 has 19 amino acids. Germline V gene lookup returns CDR1 KGHSH and CDR2 LQKENI. Trimming shortened V by 6 bases and J by 7 bases, and 31 bases separated the two germline ends. CDR3 protein: CASSPRNRQGGSTRNEQFF. For the CDR3, the DNA is TGTGCCAGCTCCCCGCGCAATCGACAGGGAGGGTCTACAAGGAATGAGCAGTTCTTC.